This T cell receptor beta chain was captured by sequencing in a study of T-cell reconstitution after alpha-beta-depleted transplantation in children. Points from the study as a whole: One year after transplant, T-cell counts and diversity came mostly from newly produced T cells.

Germline V gene lookup returns CDR1 SEHNR and CDR2 FQNEAQ (reference sequence). The V end lost 1 base, the J end lost 0 bases, and 13 bases lay between the germline ends. The CDR3 length is 17 residues. This clonotype was found many times. What it binds is not known. During its preparation, the TCRbeta library received unique molecular identifiers. TCRdb ran MiXCR on the PCR reads and lists one entry per CDR3 protein. Of hundreds of thousands of distinct CDR3 sequences listed, 11% are singletons. The chain joins TRBV7-9 to TRBJ2-1; D is tentatively TRBD1 or TRBD2 (5 bases each). The TCR comes from a male patient under 10 years old who had a stem cell transplant for chronic granulomatous disease, so the T cells may come from the graft donor. The source material was peripheral blood, sampled 180 days after TCRalphabeta/CD19-depleted stem cell transplant. CDR3 sequence (DNA): TGTGCCAGCAGCTTAGTCGGGACCCCAACCTCCTACAATGAGCAGTTCTTC. Protein: CASSLVGTPTSYNEQFF.